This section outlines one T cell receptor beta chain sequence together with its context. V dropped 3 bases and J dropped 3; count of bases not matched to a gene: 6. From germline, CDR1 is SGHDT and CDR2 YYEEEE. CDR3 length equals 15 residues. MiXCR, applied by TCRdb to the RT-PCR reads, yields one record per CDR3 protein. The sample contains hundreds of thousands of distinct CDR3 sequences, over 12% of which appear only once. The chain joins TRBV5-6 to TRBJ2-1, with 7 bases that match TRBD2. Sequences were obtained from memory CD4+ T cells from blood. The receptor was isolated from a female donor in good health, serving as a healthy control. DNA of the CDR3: TGTGCCAGCAGCTCGGGACTACTACACTACAATGAGCAGTTCTTC. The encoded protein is CASSSGLLHYNEQFF. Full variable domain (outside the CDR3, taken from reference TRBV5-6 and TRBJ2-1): DAGVTQSPTHLIKTRGQQVTLRCSPKSGHDTVSWYQQALGQGPQFIFQYYEEEERQRGNFPDRFSGHQFPNYSSELNVNALLLGDSALYLCASSSGLLHYNEQFFGPGTRLTVL.